Listed below are T cell receptor beta chains from one sample, sequenced in a study of blood T cells in healthy people across ages. Each CDR3 protein gets one entry after TCRdb re-called the 5' RACE reads with MiXCR. Seen here are 850,000 to 1,300,000 distinct CDR3 sequences, over 35% observed once, and the top ten hold around 18%. Source material: blood. The receptor set was obtained from a woman in her sixties or seventies in good health. CDR3s include the opening cysteine and the closing phenylalanine or tryptophan. The D gene is left open where the match is weak. Only some rows state a clone size, as once, few, many or a class for expanded clones.

clone size | J gene | V gene | D gene | CDR3 length | CDR3 DNA | CDR3 protein
. | TRBJ2-5 | TRBV20-1 | . | 15 | TGCAGTGCTAGCTATAATAGCGGAGGAATAGGGACCCAGTACTTC | CSASYNSGGIGTQYF
few | TRBJ2-1 | TRBV30 | . | 16 | TGTGCCTGGAGTGTGCGTAGTAGGGGGGAGGGAAGTGAGCAGTTCTTC | CAWSVRSRGEGSEQFF
many | TRBJ2-1 | TRBV20-1 | . | 14 | TGCAGTCTGATAGCGATTACGTCCTACAATGAGCAGTTCTTC | CSLIAITSYNEQFF
few | TRBJ2-3 | TRBV15 | TRBD2 | 15 | TGTGCCACCAGCAGAGATGCGGGGGGCCCAGATACGCAGTATTTT | CATSRDAGGPDTQYF
. | TRBJ2-6 | TRBV20-1 | . | 18 | TGCAGTGCTAGATTGTTACGGACGGGAATCTCTGGGGCCAACGTCCTGACTTTC | CSARLLRTGISGANVLTF
. | TRBJ2-1 | TRBV6-2/TRBV6-3 | . | 15 | TGTGCCAGCAGTTTACAGGGAGGGGAACCCAATGAGCAGTTCTTC | CASSLQGGEPNEQFF
. | TRBJ2-1 | TRBV27 | TRBD2 | 16 | TGTGCCAGCAGCCCCACGAGGCTAGCGGCTTACAATGAGCAGTTCTTC | CASSPTRLAAYNEQFF
. | TRBJ2-7 | TRBV29-1 | TRBD2 | 14 | TGCAGCGTTGAGAAGCGGGAGGGCCAATACGAGCAGTACTTC | CSVEKREGQYEQYF
few | TRBJ1-2 | TRBV12-3/TRBV12-4 | . | 15 | TGTGCCAGCAGTTTAGGACAGATTACTAACTATGGCTACACCTTC | CASSLGQITNYGYTF
. | TRBJ2-1 | TRBV12-3/TRBV12-4 | . | 17 | TGTGCCAGCAGTTCCCAACTAGCTTTGAGCTCCTACAATGAGCAGTTCTTC | CASSSQLALSSYNEQFF
. | TRBJ2-2 | TRBV7-2 | TRBD2 | 16 | TGTGCCAGCAGCTTAGCGACTAGCGGGAGCACCGGGGAGCTGTTTTTT | CASSLATSGSTGELFF
. | TRBJ1-1 | TRBV29-1 | . | 13 | TGCAGCGTCCCGGCGGGGCAGGGGTCTGAAGCTTTCTTT | CSVPAGQGSEAFF
many | TRBJ2-7 | TRBV7-2 | . | 13 | TGTGCCAGCAGCTTTGCCGGGGTCGACGAGCAGTACTTC | CASSFAGVDEQYF
. | TRBJ1-1 | TRBV20-1 | . | 11 | TGCAGTGCTCCCGAGGGTACTGAAGCTTTCTTT | CSAPEGTEAFF
. | TRBJ2-1 | TRBV30 | TRBD1 | 13 | TGTGCCTGGAACAGGGGGTTTATGAATGAGCAGTTCTTC | CAWNRGFMNEQFF
. | TRBJ2-7 | TRBV6-5 | . | 14 | TGTGCCAGCAGTTACTCTGACCGCAACTACGAGCAGTACTTC | CASSYSDRNYEQYF
. | TRBJ1-2 | TRBV6-6 | TRBD1 | 14 | TGTGCCAGCAGTCCGGGACAGGGTTTATTTGGCTACACCTTC | CASSPGQGLFGYTF
. | TRBJ1-2 | TRBV7-9 | . | 14 | TGTGCCAGCACCCCCGGGAGGGAAATGGGAGGCTACACCTTC | CASTPGREMGGYTF
few | TRBJ2-5 | TRBV10-3 | . | 14 | TGTGCCATCAGTGAGTTGTGGGCCCGGGAGACCCAGTACTTC | CAISELWARETQYF
few | TRBJ2-3 | TRBV11-2 | . | 12 | TGTGCCAGCAGCCAGGCCGAGGATACGCAGTATTTT | CASSQAEDTQYF
. | TRBJ2-7 | TRBV4-3 | . | 16 | TGCGCCAGCAGCCAAGCCCAGGGGGGATTCGGATACGAGCAGTACTTC | CASSQAQGGFGYEQYF
once | TRBJ2-4 | TRBV30 | . | 13 | TGTGCCTGGAGTGTGGGACTCTCAAACATTCAGTACTTC | CAWSVGLSNIQYF
few | TRBJ2-7 | TRBV3-1 | TRBD2 | 16 | TGTGCCAGCAGCCCGGGACTAGCGGGAGTCACCTACGAGCAGTACTTC | CASSPGLAGVTYEQYF
. | TRBJ2-1 | TRBV6-5 | . | 13 | TGTGCCAGCAGTAACAAACGGTTCGGCGAGCAGTTCTTC | CASSNKRFGEQFF
. | TRBJ1-1 | TRBV29-1 | . | 13 | TGCAGCGGACTACAATCCCTATGGGCTGAAGCTTTCTTT | CSGLQSLWAEAFF
many | TRBJ2-5 | TRBV29-1 | . | 13 | TGCAGCGTTGTGGGTGGGCCCCGGGAGACCCAGTACTTC | CSVVGGPRETQYF
few | TRBJ2-3 | TRBV12-3/TRBV12-4 | . | 17 | TGTGCCACCCGGATAGGGGGGAATGCGGGGAGCACAGATACGCAGTATTTT | CATRIGGNAGSTDTQYF
few | TRBJ2-5 | TRBV29-1 | . | 11 | TGCAGCGTTGTCTTCTACAATGAGCAGTACTTC | CSVVFYNEQYF
few | TRBJ2-7 | TRBV5-1 | . | 14 | TGCGCCAGCAGCGCCAACTACAGGGAAGGCGAGCAGTACTTC | CASSANYREGEQYF
. | TRBJ2-1 | TRBV9 | TRBD2 | 16 | TGTGCCAGCAGCGTAGCTCCGGGAGGGCCGATGAATGAGCAGTTCTTC | CASSVAPGGPMNEQFF
. | TRBJ2-4 | TRBV28 | . | 14 | TGTGCCAGCAGGGCAACCCAGGGGGGAAACATTCAGTACTTC | CASRATQGGNIQYF
. | TRBJ2-7 | TRBV29-1 | . | 14 | TGCAGCGTTGAAGAGCAGACCAGCTCCTACGAGCAGTACTTC | CSVEEQTSSYEQYF
. | TRBJ1-5 | TRBV3-1 | . | 14 | TGTGCCAGCAGCCAAGCCGGAATGGATCAGCCCCAGCATTTT | CASSQAGMDQPQHF
. | TRBJ1-1 | TRBV13 | . | 16 | TGTGCCAGCAGCTTGTGGAGGGCAAAGATGAACACTGAAGCTTTCTTT | CASSLWRAKMNTEAFF
. | TRBJ2-7 | TRBV28 | TRBD2 | 14 | TGTGCCAGCACCGAGACTAGCGGGATCTACGAGCAGTACTTC | CASTETSGIYEQYF
. | TRBJ2-3 | TRBV12-3/TRBV12-4 | TRBD1 | 16 | TGTGCCAGCAGTCCCCGGACAGGGGAGAGCACAGATATGCAGTATTTT | CASSPRTGESTDMQYF
few | TRBJ2-1 | TRBV6-6 | TRBD2 | 12 | TGTGCCAGCAGTTACCAGCTAGCGGGAAAGTTCTTC | CASSYQLAGKFF
. | TRBJ2-1 | TRBV12-3/TRBV12-4 | . | 16 | TGTGCCAGCAGCCCTAGGAAGCCAGGGAGGTACAATGAGCAGTTCTTC | CASSPRKPGRYNEQFF
few | TRBJ2-3 | TRBV9 | TRBD2 | 18 | TGTGCCAGCAGCGTAACCGGTTGGGTGGCGGGAGGTTACGATACGCAGTATTTT | CASSVTGWVAGGYDTQYF
. | TRBJ1-2 | TRBV20-1 | . | 15 | TGCAGTGCTAGAGCCCAACAGCTAAAAAACTATGGCTACACCTTC | CSARAQQLKNYGYTF
. | TRBJ2-5 | TRBV29-1 | . | 15 | TGCAGCGTTGTACTAACGGGAGCCCACCAAGAGACCCAGTACTTC | CSVVLTGAHQETQYF
. | TRBJ2-7 | TRBV20-1 | TRBD1 | 15 | TGCAGTGCTATTTCGGACAGGGGGCCGTCCTACGAGCAGTACTTC | CSAISDRGPSYEQYF
once | TRBJ1-1 | TRBV24-1 | . | 17 | TGTGCCACCAGTGACCATCAGGGAGTTCCGGTGAACACTGAAGCTTTCTTT | CATSDHQGVPVNTEAFF
. | TRBJ1-2 | TRBV21-1 | . | 18 | TGTGCCAGCCAAACCCCCAGGGGGTCCTACCGGCCTACGTATGGCTACACCTTC | CASQTPRGSYRPTYGYTF
many | TRBJ1-2 | TRBV4-1 | . | 16 | TGCGCCAGCAGCCAAGTGGCAGGTGCGGTTAACTATGGCTACACCTTC | CASSQVAGAVNYGYTF
. | TRBJ2-1 | TRBV12-3/TRBV12-4 | TRBD2 | 14 | TGTGCCAGCAGTTTACTGGCGGGAGACGTAGAGCAGTTCTTC | CASSLLAGDVEQFF
. | TRBJ2-1 | TRBV5-5 | . | 16 | TGTGCCAGCAGCTTGGCTAGAGCCGAACCCTACAATGAGCAGTTCTTC | CASSLARAEPYNEQFF
few | TRBJ2-2 | TRBV29-1 | TRBD2 | 14 | TGCAGCGCTGGACTAGCGGGAAATACCGGGGAGCTGTTTTTT | CSAGLAGNTGELFF
few | TRBJ2-7 | TRBV10-3 | . | 14 | TGTGCCATCAGTGAGAATTGGGGCCCCTACGAGCAGTACTTC | CAISENWGPYEQYF
few | TRBJ1-2 | TRBV6-5 | . | 14 | TGTGCCAGCAGTCGAGACCCCAAGGACTATGGCTACACCTTC | CASSRDPKDYGYTF
. | TRBJ2-3 | TRBV20-1 | TRBD1 | 13 | TGCAGTGCCCGGACAGGGACCACAGATACGCAGTATTTT | CSARTGTTDTQYF
once | TRBJ2-2 | TRBV7-2 | . | 16 | TGTGCCAGCAGCTTAGCCAGGGGCGCGAACACCGGGGAGCTGTTTTTT | CASSLARGANTGELFF
. | TRBJ2-5 | TRBV15 | TRBD1 | 14 | TGTGCCACCAGCGAGGGACAGGTCCAAGAGACCCAGTACTTC | CATSEGQVQETQYF
few | TRBJ2-1 | TRBV20-1 | . | 12 | TGCAGTGCTAGAACTAACATAGGGCCCCAGTTCTTC | CSARTNIGPQFF
. | TRBJ2-1 | TRBV28 | TRBD2 | 13 | TGTGCCACCTCCCGGGGACTAATCGGTGAGCAGTTCTTC | CATSRGLIGEQFF
. | TRBJ2-7 | TRBV4-1 | . | 13 | TGCGCCAGCAGTCCCCCTTTGGGCTACGAGCAGTACTTC | CASSPPLGYEQYF
. | TRBJ2-5 | TRBV19 | TRBD2 | 17 | TGTGCCAGTAGTATAGATACCAGCGGGAGGGCCGGGAAGACCCAGTACTTC | CASSIDTSGRAGKTQYF
few | TRBJ2-7 | TRBV7-8 | TRBD2 | 17 | TGTGCCAGCAGCTCTGACTTTCTAGCGGGGGTCGCCTACGAGCAGTACTTC | CASSSDFLAGVAYEQYF
. | TRBJ2-7 | TRBV7-9 | . | 15 | TGTGCCAGCAGCTCGGGGGCTAGCTCCGAGTACGAGCAGTACTTC | CASSSGASSEYEQYF